This T cell receptor (beta chain) was captured in a study of blood T cell repertoires in COVID-19. Across the study: The cDNA or gDNA used as material had been derived from T cells, B-cell-depleted T cells, or PBMCs.

Clinical history as reported by participants underpinned cohort assignment. Only in-frame clones appear in the TCRdb table, and some are missing; sequencing was by immunoSEQ multiplex PCR. This sample has roughly 230,000 clones, with approximately 80% found just once. Specimen: PBMCs or T cells enriched from blood (not recorded which). The source of this sequence is an older woman who had recovered from COVID-19.

The CDR3 region is CASSPGQGVLNTEAFF. CDR3 nucleotides: TGCGCCAGCAGCCCAGGACAGGGGGTTTTGAACACTGAAGCTTTCTTT. V and J are TRBV5-1 and TRBJ1-1; 10 bases are a match to TRBD1. Trimming at V came to 4 bases and at J to 0 bases, leaving 6 bases not matched to a gene. Germline assignment: CDR1 SGHRS and CDR2 YFSETQ. The CDR3 has 16 residues.